The rows below give T cell receptor beta chains drawn from one sample of a study of T cell responses to AZD1222 COVID-19 vaccine. TCRdb's copy holds only in-frame clones and misses some; the assay was immunoSEQ multiplex PCR. Found here are roughly 99,000 clones, about nine tenths of them singletons; the top ten hold 8.5% to 10%. The input for sequencing was peripheral blood, taken 28 days after the second AZD1222 dose. Every receptor here comes from an adult who received the AZD1222 COVID-19 vaccine. Both conserved end residues are part of each CDR3. Each record gives: clone size, V gene, J gene, D gene, CDR3 DNA, CDR3 protein. A D gene is named only where the DNA matches it firmly. Clone size appears in some rows only: once, few, many, or a class for an expanded clone.

.	TRBV7-9	TRBJ1-5	.	TGTGCCAGCAGCACAGGGTCCAATCAGCCCCAGCATTTT	CASSTGSNQPQHF
.	TRBV18	TRBJ1-2	.	TGTGCCAGCTCACCACAGGAAAACTATGGCTACACCTTC	CASSPQENYGYTF
.	TRBV20-1	TRBJ2-3	.	TGCAGTGCTAGTGGCGCGCCGCTCACAGATACGCAGTATTTT	CSASGAPLTDTQYF
.	TRBV19	TRBJ1-5	.	TGTGCCAGTAGTATTTCCAGGGATCAGCCCCAGCATTTT	CASSISRDQPQHF
.	TRBV6-5	TRBJ1-2	.	TGTGCCAGCAGTTCCCAACTCGGACTCGGCTATGGCTACACCTTC	CASSSQLGLGYGYTF
.	TRBV28	TRBJ2-7	.	TGTGCCAGCAGTCTTCCCATCCACGAGCAGTACTTC	CASSLPIHEQYF
.	TRBV18	TRBJ1-1	TRBD1	TGTGCCAGCCAAAATACAGGGGGAATGAACACTGAAGCTTTCTTT	CASQNTGGMNTEAFF
once	TRBV3-1/TRBV3-2	TRBJ2-3	TRBD2	TGTGCCAGCAGCCAGGGCGGGAGCCCCCGCACAGATACGCAGTATTTT	CASSQGGSPRTDTQYF
.	TRBV25-1	TRBJ2-3	TRBD1	TGTGCCAGCAGTGAAGGAGGACAGGGGGCAGATACGCAGTATTTT	CASSEGGQGADTQYF
.	TRBV11-2	TRBJ1-5	.	TGTGCCAGCAGCTTAGCCGGCAGCAATCAGCCCCAGCATTTT	CASSLAGSNQPQHF
.	TRBV19	TRBJ2-4	.	TGTGCCAGTGACCTTGCCCCGGACGGAAGGTTTTTAGCCAAAAACATTCAGTACTTC	CASDLAPDGRFLAKNIQYF
.	TRBV2	TRBJ1-5	.	TGTGCCAGCAGAGAGGATAACAGCATCAATCAGCCCCAGCATTTT	CASREDNSINQPQHF
.	TRBV10-3	TRBJ1-2	TRBD1	TGTGCCATCACCAAACAGGGGGCCCATGGCTACACCTTC	CAITKQGAHGYTF
.	TRBV9	TRBJ2-3	.	TGTGCCAGCAGCCCTATGGCAGATACGCAGTATTTT	CASSPMADTQYF
.	TRBV9	TRBJ1-4	.	TGTGCCAGCAGCGTAGGCCCAGCAACTAATGAAAAACTGTTTTTT	CASSVGPATNEKLFF
.	TRBV4-1	TRBJ1-5	.	TGCGCCAGCAGCCAAGGGCTCCCGGGGGTCATCAATCAGCCCCAGCATTTT	CASSQGLPGVINQPQHF
.	TRBV24-1	TRBJ2-1	.	TGTGCCACCAGTGATTCCCAGGGCCTCAATGAGCAGTTCTTC	CATSDSQGLNEQFF
once	TRBV7-9	TRBJ1-5	.	TGTGCCAGCAGCTTAGAAGGGGTCTATCAGCCCCAGCATTTT	CASSLEGVYQPQHF
.	TRBV4-3	TRBJ1-6	.	TGCGCCAGCAGCCCGGACATGGAGGCCCAAGGCCTCCACTTT	CASSPDMEAQGLHF
once	TRBV30	TRBJ2-3	TRBD1	TGTGCCTGGAGTGTAGGGACAGGCACAGATACGCAGTATTTT	CAWSVGTGTDTQYF
.	TRBV5-1	TRBJ2-7	.	TGCGCCAGCAGCCCCAGGACGGGTAGGAACGAGCAGTACTTC	CASSPRTGRNEQYF
.	TRBV12-3/TRBV12-4	TRBJ1-6	.	TGTGCCAGCAGTTTACAGTATAATTCACCCCTCCACTTT	CASSLQYNSPLHF
.	TRBV5-4	TRBJ2-1	TRBD2	TGTGCCAGCAGCTTCCCTAGCGGGAGATCCTACAATGAGCAGTTCTTC	CASSFPSGRSYNEQFF
.	TRBV7-9	TRBJ1-1	.	TGTGCCAGCAGCGACAGGACCGAGAACACTGAAGCTTTCTTT	CASSDRTENTEAFF
.	TRBV5-1	TRBJ1-2	.	TGCGCCAGCAGCTTGTCACCTTCCACGAATGATGGCTACACCTTC	CASSLSPSTNDGYTF
.	TRBV6-5	TRBJ1-5	.	TGTGCCAGCAGTTACTCCCGGTGGGACCTGAATCAGCCCCAGCATTTT	CASSYSRWDLNQPQHF